The 11 T cell receptor beta chains given below trace back to one sample, sequenced in a study of blood T cells in healthy people across ages. A second 7 to 11 cycle PCR used barcoded and J-beta primers. TCRdb redid the calling of the 5' RACE reads with MiXCR, one entry per CDR3 protein. The sample carries about 1.8 million distinct CDR3 sequences, 40% to 55% recorded once. The material sequenced was blood. All receptors come from a woman aged 40 to 50 in good health.

This sequence joins TRBV5-1 and TRBJ1-1, with D possibly TRBD1 on 5 matching bases. Germline CDR1 reads SGHRS; CDR2 reads YFSETQ. The CDR3 sequence is 11 residues long. With 1 base removed from V and 10 bases from J, the gap between germline ends came to 8 bases. CDR3 DNA sequence: TGCGCCAGCAGCTTGACAGGAATAGCTTTCTTT. It yields the protein CASSLTGIAFF.

The gene calls are TRBV29-1 and TRBJ1-5; 7 positions match TRBD1. V shed 4 bases and J 4 bases; nucleotides not matched to a gene: 1. The CDR3 runs to 12 residues. The V gene's germline CDR1 is SQVTM and CDR2 ANQGSEA. Here the CDR3 DNA reads TGCAGCGTTGTGACAGGGAATCAGCCCCAGCATTTT. Residues: CSVVTGNQPQHF.

The V call is TRBV7-2, the J call TRBJ2-1; D possibly corresponds to TRBD2 (6 bases). CDR3 length: 15 amino acids. V was clipped by 5 bases and J by 4 bases, with 15 bases between them. Germline-derived CDR1 and CDR2 are SGHTA and FQGNSA. The DNA for the CDR3 is TGTGCCAGCAGCAAGCAGAGCGGGCCTTACAATGAGCAGTTCTTC. It is translated as CASSKQSGPYNEQFF. The full variable domain, rest sourced from reference TRBV7-2 and TRBJ2-1, is GAGVSQSPSNKVTEKGKDVELRCDPISGHTALYWYRQSLGQGLEFLIYFQGNSAPDKSGLPSDRFSAERTGGSVSTLTIQRTQQEDSAVYLCASSKQSGPYNEQFFGPGTRLTVL.

V and J are TRBV4-3 and TRBJ2-5; tentative D call: TRBD1 (6 bases). V was pared by 4 bases and J by 4 bases, with 16 bases between. This CDR3 has 15 amino acids. Germline V gives CDR1 LGHNA, CDR2 YSLEER. The CDR3 bases are TGCGCCAGCAGCCCCCAAACAGGGTCTTTAGAGACCCAGTACTTC. Encoded protein: CASSPQTGSLETQYF.

The rearrangement joins TRBV3-1 to TRBJ2-4, with no clear D. The CDR3 extends over 16 amino acids. Per the germline V gene, CDR1 is LGHDT and CDR2 is YNNKEL (reference sequence). Trimming shortened V by 4 bases and J by 5 bases, and 18 bases separated the two germline ends. The CDR3 DNA reads TGTGCCAGCAGCCGCCGGCGCGCCGCCGAAGAAAACATTCAGTACTTC. This encodes CASSRRRAAEENIQYF.

This clonotype was seen more than once but under ten times. The gene calls are TRBV4-2 and TRBJ1-6; a possible D gene is TRBD1 (5 bases). Per germline, CDR1 LGHNA and CDR2 YNFKEQ. This CDR3 contains 15 residues. The V end was cut by 8 bases, the J end by 7 bases, with 18 bases between. CDR3 protein: CASALGGRRNSPLHF. The CDR3 DNA sequence: TGTGCCAGCGCCCTCGGGGGTCGTAGAAATTCACCCCTCCACTTT.

The rearrangement links TRBV5-1 to TRBJ2-1, with a weak D call TRBD2 (6 bases). V lost 6 bases to trimming and J lost 8 bases, with 18 bases between them. Germline values: CDR1 SGHRS, CDR2 YFSETQ. The CDR3 totals 14 residues. CDR3 coding DNA: TGCGCCAGCAACTTAGCGGAGGGGCCGCATGAGCAGTTCTTC. Translation: CASNLAEGPHEQFF.

V usage is TRBV5-1 and J usage is TRBJ2-1, with a weak D call TRBD2 (6 bases). Trimming took 0 bases from V and 9 from J, leaving 16 bases between them. The length of the CDR3 is 15 residues. CDR1 SGHRS and CDR2 YFSETQ come from the germline V gene. The CDR3 region has the DNA TGCGCCAGCAGCTTGGCGGTGGGGCTCGGGGGTGAGCAGTTCTTC. Translated, it gives CASSLAVGLGGEQFF.

In this sample, this clonotype turned up a few times. The gene calls are TRBV6-2 or TRBV6-3 and TRBJ2-3, with TRBD1 matching 8 bases. The CDR3 extends over 15 amino acids. The germline gives CDR1 MNHEY, CDR2 SVGEGT. Trimming removed 6 bases from V and 1 base from J; junction bases left unmatched: 6. CDR3: CASRSQGAGTDTQYF. The CDR3 DNA sequence: TGTGCCAGCAGATCTCAGGGGGCGGGCACAGATACGCAGTATTTT.

The gene calls are TRBV20-1 and TRBJ2-3, with D tentatively TRBD1 or TRBD2 (6 bases each). Trimming pared 2 bases from V and 4 bases from J, leaving 19 bases between. Per germline, CDR1 DFQATT and CDR2 SNEGSKA (reference sequence). CDR3 length: 16 amino acids. The CDR3 sequence: CSARPPGGVGADTQYF. CDR3 coding DNA: TGCAGTGCTAGACCCCCCGGGGGCGTGGGGGCAGATACGCAGTATTTT.

This sequence joins TRBV7-8 and TRBJ1-4, with 7 bases identical to TRBD1. Germline lookup yields CDR1 SGHVS and CDR2 FQNEAQ. CDR3 length: 16 amino acids. V shed 3 bases, J shed 5 bases, and the junction held 9 bases outside the gene matches. CDR3 region: CASSLGQGGGNEKLFF. The CDR3 nucleotides are TGTGCCAGCAGCTTGGGGCAGGGGGGCGGAAATGAAAAACTGTTTTTT.